Below, 8 T cell receptor beta chains from the same sample are listed, as sequenced in a study of T cell responses to AZD1222 COVID-19 vaccine. Measured with immunoSEQ multiplex PCR; TCRdb has only the in-frame clones, and not every one. The sample lists 150,000 to 200,000 clones, roughly 87% occurring once. This specimen was peripheral blood, taken 28 days after the second AZD1222 dose. The source of these receptors is an adult who received the AZD1222 COVID-19 vaccine.

V is TRBV19 and J is TRBJ1-5; maybe TRBD1 (5 bases). This CDR3 has 17 amino acids. V was cut by 6 bases and J by 0 bases, with 18 bases left in between. Germline loops: CDR1 LNHDA, CDR2 SQIVND (reference sequence). This CDR3 is CASSPQEGSYSNQPQHF. The CDR3 bases are TGTGCCAGTAGCCCACAGGAAGGGTCATATAGCAATCAGCCCCAGCATTTT.

This clone was seen just once. This rearrangement joins TRBV6-5 to TRBJ1-6, with D possibly being TRBD1 (5 bases). CDR3 size: 14 residues. CDR1 and CDR2 from the germline V gene are MNHEY and SVGAGI. The V end was cut by 7 bases, the J end by 9 bases, with 16 bases between. The CDR3 protein is CASKEQGYGSPLHF. In DNA, the CDR3 is TGTGCCAGCAAAGAGCAGGGATACGGTTCACCCCTCCACTTT.

This rearrangement joins TRBV5-4 to TRBJ1-1, with a possible D match to TRBD1 (5 bases). V lost 4 bases and J 6 bases, leaving 19 bases between the germline ends. The CDR3 is made up of 15 amino acids. Germline-derived CDR1 and CDR2 are SGHNT and YYREEE (reference sequence). CDR3 DNA: TGTGCCAGCAGCGCCTCGTCAAGCAGGGCTTCTGAAGCTTTCTTT. Amino acids: CASSASSSRASEAFF.

The V gene is TRBV3-1 (or the pseudogene TRBV3-2), the J gene TRBJ1-6; 9 bases are a match to TRBD1. The trim removed 1 base at V and 9 bases at J, leaving 1 base unmatched. The germline gives CDR1 LGHDT, CDR2 YNNKEL (reference sequence). CDR3 length: 14 amino acids. The CDR3 here is CASSQGTGVSPLHF. CDR3 sequence (DNA): TGTGCCAGCAGCCAAGGGACAGGGGTTTCACCCCTCCACTTT.

The chain joins TRBV6-1 to TRBJ2-1, with 8 bases lining up with TRBD1. CDR3 length: 19 residues. Trimming cost V 0 bases and J 6 bases; bases outside gene matches: 16. In germline, CDR1 is MNHNS, CDR2 SASEGT. CDR3 in amino acids: CASSEAQYGQGSPPNEQFF. The DNA of the CDR3 is TGTGCCAGCAGTGAAGCACAATATGGACAGGGCTCCCCCCCCAATGAGCAGTTCTTC.

The rearrangement links TRBV5-1 to TRBJ2-3, with 7 bases lining up with TRBD1. The CDR3 covers 17 residues. Looked up from germline, CDR1 is SGHRS and CDR2 is YFSETQ. The V and J ends lost 0 bases and 3 bases, in that order; junction bases with no gene match: 10. CDR3 sequence reads: CASSLEVGGSVTDTQYF. CDR3 sequence (DNA): TGCGCCAGCAGCTTGGAGGTAGGGGGCTCTGTAACAGATACGCAGTATTTT.

The genes are TRBV2 and TRBJ1-2, with no clear D. V lost 4 bases and J lost 8, with 8 bases in between. The CDR3 consists of 11 residues. The germline gives CDR1 SNHLY, CDR2 FYNNEI. The CDR3 spells CASSVQRGYTF. The DNA for the CDR3 is TGTGCCAGCAGTGTCCAACGGGGCTACACCTTC.

The chain employs TRBV7-2 and TRBJ1-1; 9 bases fit TRBD1. V shed 4 bases, J shed 12 bases, and the junction held 9 bases outside the gene matches. CDR3 length: 13 amino acids. Germline V gene data show CDR1 as SGHTA and CDR2 as FQGNSA. The CDR3 sequence is CASSSNRDRDTFF. In DNA, the CDR3 is TGTGCCAGCAGCTCTAACCGGGACAGGGATACTTTCTTT.